Shown below are 3 T cell receptor beta chains from a single sample sequenced in a study of PD-1 blockade in classical Hodgkin lymphoma. Noted time point: cycle 4 day 1 (C4D1), after more than five weeks of nivolumab. Each patient relapsed following autologous stem cell transplantation, and prior brentuximab vedotin exposure differed. Produced via immunoSEQ multiplex PCR; TCRdb's table is partial and in-frame only. This sample has about 92,000 clones, with approximately 83% found just once. This sample comprised peripheral blood mononuclear cells (PBMCs), obtained before the fourth cycle of nivolumab. These receptors all stem from a human donor with classical Hodgkin lymphoma.

Only a few counts were recorded for this clone. The chain carries TRBV7-2 and TRBJ2-1; D is perhaps TRBD2 (6 bases). Germline CDR1 reads SGHTA; CDR2 reads FQGNSA. This CDR3 region has 17 residues. V lost 5 bases and J lost 0, with 17 bases in between. CDR3 nucleotides: TGTGCCAGCAGCCATTGGGGGGTAATTAGCTCCTACAATGAGCAGTTCTTC. This translates into CASSHWGVISSYNEQFF.

This rearrangement joins TRBV18 to TRBJ2-2, with D perhaps assigned TRBD1 or TRBD2 (5 bases each). Per the germline V gene, CDR1 is KGHSH and CDR2 is LQKENI. This CDR3 contains 15 residues. Trimming took off 1 base at V and 3 bases at J, with 9 bases between the two ends. The CDR3 nucleotides read TGTGCCAGCTCACCACAGTCGGGGCACACCGGGGAGCTGTTTTTT. Its protein is CASSPQSGHTGELFF.

This chain connects TRBV4-2 to TRBJ2-7; TRBD2 matches 11 bases. CDR3 length: 15 amino acids. Germline V lookup: CDR1 LGHNA, CDR2 YNFKEQ. V was clipped by 0 bases and J by 4 bases; unmatched bases: 2. CDR3 loop: CASSQDGTSGYEQYF. The CDR3 DNA sequence: TGTGCCAGCAGCCAAGACGGGACTAGCGGTTACGAGCAGTACTTC.